The 30 T cell receptor beta chains below come from one sample, sequenced in a study of shared clonotypes between healthy human individuals. Data came from immunoSEQ multiplex PCR; TCRdb stores just in-frame clones and leaves some out. The data contain millions of clones, around nine tenths of them singletons. Sequencing was done on a sample of naive CD4+ T cells sorted from blood. The sample's subset: CD45RA+ positively selected. The receptors here all came from a man aged 18 to 30 in good health.

V and J are TRBV6-6 and TRBJ2-2; 9 bases are shared with TRBD1. The CDR3 extends over 16 amino acids. After removal of 6 bases from V and 5 bases from J, the junction contained 10 bases not matched to a gene. CDR1 and CDR2 (germline): MNHNY, SVGAGI (reference sequence). CDR3 sequence reads: CASRGVGQGGTGELFF. CDR3 nucleotides: TGTGCCAGCAGGGGGGTGGGACAGGGAGGAACCGGGGAGCTGTTTTTT.

This rearrangement joins TRBV28 to TRBJ1-3, with a possible D match to TRBD1 (6 bases). Germline V gene lookup returns CDR1 MDHEN and CDR2 SYDVKM. The ends were cut back, 8 bases at V and 3 bases at J, with 14 bases in the middle. CDR3 length: 14 amino acids. CDR3 sequence reads: CASGGPDNGNTIYF. The CDR3 DNA sequence: TGTGCCAGCGGGGGGCCGGACAATGGAAACACCATATATTTT.

The chain joins TRBV4-2 to TRBJ2-3; 14 bases fit TRBD2. Germline V CDR1 and CDR2: LGHNA, YNFKEQ. The CDR3 extends over 18 amino acids. After removal of 0 bases from V and 5 bases from J, the junction contained 7 bases not matched to a gene. CDR3 loop: CASSQDWSGTSGGDTQYF. For the CDR3, the DNA is TGTGCCAGCAGCCAAGATTGGTCCGGGACTAGCGGGGGAGATACGCAGTATTTT.

V gene TRBV4-1 combines with J gene TRBJ2-5; TRBD2 aligns across 7 bases. Trimming cost V 4 bases and J 4 bases; bases outside gene matches: 6. The CDR3 sequence is 14 residues long. Germline CDR1 MGHRA, CDR2 YSYEKL. DNA of the CDR3: TGCGCCAGCAGCCCTCCCGGACTAGGAGAGACCCAGTACTTC. Amino acids: CASSPPGLGETQYF.

The rearrangement uses TRBV7-9 and TRBJ2-4, with D unclear. CDR1 is SEHNR, CDR2 FQNEAQ, per germline (reference sequence). The V end was cut by 0 bases, the J end by 0 bases, with 3 bases between. The CDR3 has 14 amino acids. CDR3 amino acids: CASSLAPAKNIQYF. The CDR3 region has the DNA TGTGCCAGCAGCTTAGCGCCAGCCAAAAACATTCAGTACTTC.

This rearrangement joins TRBV5-1 to TRBJ2-5, with D maybe TRBD1 (6 bases). Trimming removed 2 bases at V and 5 bases at J, with 10 bases between. Germline V gives CDR1 SGHRS, CDR2 YFSETQ. The CDR3 contains 13 residues. CDR3 sequence (DNA): TGCGCCAGCAGCTTACAGGGCTGGGAGACCCAGTACTTC. This sequence encodes CASSLQGWETQYF.

The V gene is TRBV28, the J gene TRBJ1-1; 9 nucleotides agree with TRBD1. Germline V gene sequence: CDR1 MDHEN, CDR2 SYDVKM. Trimming cost V 5 bases and J 6 bases; bases outside gene matches: 13. The CDR3 totals 16 residues. The CDR3, as DNA: TGTGCCAGCAGTAAACAGGGGGCGCTTAGGAGCGCTGAAGCTTTCTTT. This encodes CASSKQGALRSAEAFF.

With respect to this clone: Distinct nucleotide sequences in the sample also encode this CDR3. Written as DNA, the CDR3 is TGCGCCAGCAGTGAGTCGGTAGCGAACACCGGGGAGCTGTTTTTT. Translating gives CASSESVANTGELFF. The rearrangement uses TRBV10-1 and TRBJ2-2, with no clear D. CDR3 length equals 15 residues. The V end was cut by 0 bases, the J end by 0 bases, with 5 bases between. Per germline, CDR1 WNHNN and CDR2 SYGVQD (reference sequence).

The rearrangement links TRBV18 to TRBJ2-6; no clear D gene. This CDR3 is 14 amino acids long. Germline lookup yields CDR1 KGHSH and CDR2 LQKENI. V was clipped by 0 bases and J by 4 bases, with 4 bases between them. The CDR3 spells CASSPPNGANVLTF. The DNA of the CDR3 is TGTGCCAGCTCACCACCGAACGGGGCCAACGTCCTGACTTTC.

This clone appeared a single time. The V gene is TRBV5-6, the J gene TRBJ2-2; 7 nucleotides match TRBD2. The length of the CDR3 is 16 residues. V shed 3 bases, J shed 5 bases, and the junction held 10 bases outside the gene matches. The germline gives CDR1 SGHDT, CDR2 YYEEEE. CDR3 DNA: TGTGCCAGCAGCTCAGCGCGGGGGATGGGGACCGGGGAGCTGTTTTTT. Protein product: CASSSARGMGTGELFF.

This clone has a single count. The V gene is TRBV21-1, the J gene TRBJ2-7; whether TRBD2, the table's D call, matches the DNA was not checked. TRBV21-1 is reported as a pseudogene. The CDR3 is 13 residues long. The CDR3 DNA is TGTGCCTCCTCGGGGGGGCCGGACTACGAGCAGTACTTC. Translated: CASSGGPDYEQYF.

V gene TRBV5-1 combines with J gene TRBJ1-2, with 8 bases that match TRBD1. CDR3 size: 14 residues. CDR1 and CDR2 (germline): SGHRS, YFSETQ. V gave up 4 bases and J gave up 8 bases; unmatched junction bases: 10. The CDR3 DNA is TGCGCCAGCAGCGGGATGACAGGGGTTTACGGCTACACCTTC. Protein sequence: CASSGMTGVYGYTF.

J is TRBJ2-1 and V is TRBV7-2; the D is unclear. CDR1 and CDR2 (germline): SGHTA, FQGNSA. The CDR3 is 12 amino acids. Trimming cost V 0 bases and J 12 bases, with 9 bases left between them. CDR3 nucleotide sequence: TGTGCCAGCAGCTTAGCGGGCCTTGGGCAGTTCTTC. It codes for CASSLAGLGQFF.

The chain combines TRBV7-2 with TRBJ1-1; the match to TRBD1 covers 12 bases. The junction had 11 bases not matched to a gene; V was cut back by 5 bases and J by 10 bases. The CDR3 covers 15 residues. CDR1 is SGHTA and CDR2 is FQGNSA in the germline V gene. DNA for the CDR3: TGTGCCAGCAGCCAGCTGGGACAGGGGGCTCTTCGAGCTTTCTTT. This translates into CASSQLGQGALRAFF.

This clone showed up just once. The chain employs TRBV10-3 and TRBJ2-5, with TRBD1 as a possible D gene (6 bases). Per germline, CDR1 ENHRY and CDR2 SYGVKD. The CDR3 covers 14 residues. V was shortened by 11 bases and J by 2 bases, with 18 bases between the two germline ends. CDR3 nucleotide sequence: TGTGCCGCCGCCGGAACAGGGACACAAGAGACCCAGTACTTC. This sequence encodes CAAAGTGTQETQYF.

CDR3 sequence (DNA): TGTGCCAGTAGTGCCAACTTACTAGCGGGGGGGATTACAGATACGCAGTATTTT. Translating gives CASSANLLAGGITDTQYF. This sequence joins TRBV19 and TRBJ2-3; TRBD2 matches 13 bases. This CDR3 region has 18 residues. Germline CDR1 is LNHDA and CDR2 is SQIVND (reference sequence). With V trimmed by 5 bases and J by 3 bases, 11 bases remained unmatched.

This clone was seen a single time. This chain links TRBV7-2 with TRBJ1-3; TRBD1 matches 8 bases. There are 12 residues in the CDR3. CDR1 SGHTA and CDR2 FQGNSA come from the germline V gene. With V trimmed by 6 bases and J by 8 bases, 3 bases remained unmatched. CDR3 in amino acids: CASSPTGDTIYF. DNA for the CDR3: TGTGCCAGCAGTCCGACAGGGGACACCATATATTTT.

This chain connects TRBV7-2 to TRBJ2-7; no reliable D call. CDR3 length: 15 residues. Germline V gene data show CDR1 as SGHTA and CDR2 as FQGNSA. The V end was cut by 5 bases, the J end by 0 bases, with 14 bases between. The CDR3 loop reads CASSPRSGTSYEQYF. The CDR3 DNA is TGTGCCAGCAGCCCCCGATCCGGTACCTCCTACGAGCAGTACTTC.

DNA for the CDR3: TGTGCCAGCAGCCGACAGAACCAAGAGACCCAGTACTTC. It is translated as CASSRQNQETQYF. The chain combines TRBV7-3 with TRBJ2-5; D possibly corresponds to TRBD1 (5 bases). CDR1 SGHTA and CDR2 FQGTGA come from the germline V gene. V lost 5 bases, J lost 0 bases, and 7 bases lay in between. The CDR3 totals 13 residues.

This chain links TRBV5-1 with TRBJ2-1, with 7 bases aligning to TRBD1. V trimming: 5 bases; J trimming: 7 bases; junction bases outside the gene matches: 6. Germline V gene lookup returns CDR1 SGHRS and CDR2 YFSETQ. This CDR3 is 13 amino acids long. In nucleotides, the CDR3 is TGCGCCAGCAGTTCGGCCAGGGGGAATGAGCAGTTCTTC. Its protein product is CASSSARGNEQFF.

This clone was observed once. The chain employs TRBV6-4 and TRBJ1-1; no firm D call. The V gene's germline CDR1 is MRHNA and CDR2 SNTAGT. The ends were cut back, 6 bases at V and 1 base at J, with 12 bases in the middle. The CDR3 runs 14 residues. CDR3 sequence reads: CASRVLDKNTEAFF. DNA of the CDR3: TGTGCCAGCAGGGTATTAGACAAGAACACTGAAGCTTTCTTT.

Note on this clone: Other DNA sequences from this sample encode an identical CDR3 as well. The genes are TRBV7-2 and TRBJ2-3; TRBD2 is a possible D gene (5 bases). CDR1 is SGHTA and CDR2 is FQGNSA in the germline V gene. The CDR3 has 14 residues. Between the trimmed V and J ends, which lost 3 bases and 1 base, there was a span of 8 bases. CDR3 bases: TGTGCCAGCAGCTTGCGGACTGGCACAGATACGCAGTATTTT. Its protein product is CASSLRTGTDTQYF.

This sequence joins TRBV4-1 and TRBJ2-3; the D gene is possibly TRBD2 (6 bases). This CDR3 region has 15 residues. The germline gives CDR1 MGHRA, CDR2 YSYEKL. The V end was cut by 0 bases, the J end by 4 bases, with 11 bases between. CDR3 protein: CASSQDGGGADTQYF. The CDR3, as DNA: TGCGCCAGCAGCCAAGATGGGGGAGGCGCAGATACGCAGTATTTT.

The V gene is TRBV28, the J gene TRBJ1-2, with D tentatively TRBD1 (6 bases). This CDR3 has 16 residues. CDR1 MDHEN and CDR2 SYDVKM come from the germline V gene. V lost 5 bases to trimming and J lost 4 bases, with 20 bases between them. The DNA for the CDR3 is TGTGCCAGCAGTCCACCTCAAGGGGGACGGCCCTATGGCTACACCTTC. This codes for CASSPPQGGRPYGYTF.

Note on this clone: Distinct nucleotide sequences in the sample also encode this CDR3. The chain links TRBV7-2 to TRBJ2-3; TRBD1 might be the D (5 bases). Germline values: CDR1 SGHTA, CDR2 FQGNSA. The CDR3 extends over 15 amino acids. V lost 5 bases to trimming and J lost 2 bases, with 14 bases between them. The chain's CDR3 is CASSPDRRTTDTQYF. CDR3 nucleotide sequence: TGTGCCAGCAGCCCAGACAGACGTACCACAGATACGCAGTATTTT.

The chain is built from TRBV18 and TRBJ2-7, with D possibly matching TRBD2 (6 bases). Deletions cut 2 bases from V and 5 bases from J, with 7 bases between. Per germline, CDR1 KGHSH and CDR2 LQKENI. The CDR3 is 12 residues long. The CDR3 spells CASSPTSNEQYF. CDR3 nucleotide sequence: TGTGCCAGCTCACCAACTAGCAACGAGCAGTACTTC.

The rearrangement links TRBV6-8 to TRBJ2-7; possible D gene TRBD2, 6 bases. V lost 10 bases to trimming and J lost 0 bases, with 19 bases between them. The germline gives CDR1 MNHGY, CDR2 SAAAGT. This CDR3 spans 15 amino acids. The CDR3 DNA is TGTGCCACCCATCCCCGGGACTGGAGCTCCTACGAGCAGTACTTC. It specifies CATHPRDWSSYEQYF.

The gene calls are TRBV18 and TRBJ2-6; 9 nucleotides match TRBD1. Germline V gene data show CDR1 as KGHSH and CDR2 as LQKENI. The length of the CDR3 is 17 residues. The V segment lost 3 bases and the J segment 1 base; nucleotides outside the gene matches: 4. The CDR3 DNA sequence: TGTGCCAGCTCACCGGGACAGGGACTTTCTGGGGCCAACGTCCTGACTTTC. Its protein is CASSPGQGLSGANVLTF. The full variable domain, with the rest looked up from reference TRBV18 and TRBJ2-6, is NAGVMQNPRHLVRRRGQEARLRCSPMKGHSHVYWYRQLPEEGLKFMVYLQKENIIDESGMPKERFSAEFPKEGPSILRIQQVVRGDSAAYFCASSPGQGLSGANVLTFGAGSRLTVL.

Turning to this clone: Other DNA sequences in this specimen translate into the identical CDR3. V and J are TRBV28 and TRBJ2-7; unclear D gene. Germline-derived CDR1 and CDR2 are MDHEN and SYDVKM. The CDR3 is 12 residues long. V was cut by 3 bases and J by 4 bases, with 7 bases left in between. Written as DNA, the CDR3 is TGTGCCAGCAGTTTGTCGTCTTACGAGCAGTACTTC. This encodes CASSLSSYEQYF.

V usage is TRBV19 and J usage is TRBJ1-1; D is undetermined. V dropped 8 bases and J dropped 0 bases, with 7 bases sitting between them. Germline-derived CDR1 and CDR2 are LNHDA and SQIVND (reference sequence). The CDR3 totals 12 residues. CDR3 bases: TGTGCCAGTGGACGGGTGAACACTGAAGCTTTCTTT. Its protein is CASGRVNTEAFF.